Listed here are 14 T cell receptor beta chains from one sample, sequenced in a study of Graves' ophthalmopathy and Graves' hyperthyroidism. Amplified material comprised TCR beta CDR3 regions derived from RNA transcripts. RT-PCR was first run with HTBI primers, then multiplex PCR in a second round. Via MiXCR, TCRdb re-called the multiplex PCR reads, giving one row per CDR3 protein. Of around 600,000 distinct CDR3 sequences listed, about two fifths are singletons. Sequencing input: peripheral blood. These receptors all stem from an adult man with Graves' ophthalmopathy.

Concerning this clonotype itself: Since a much larger clone is just one base distant, this may be a read error. This sequence joins TRBV6-1 and TRBJ1-2, with a weak D call TRBD1 (6 bases). This CDR3 region has 14 residues. Germline values: CDR1 MNHNS, CDR2 SASEGT. Trimming took off 6 bases at V and 4 bases at J, with 15 bases between the two ends. CDR3 sequence (DNA): TGTGCCAGCAGGTTGACAAGGGGGAGCTATGGCTACACCTTC. This translates into CASRLTRGSYGYTF.

The chain carries TRBV30 and TRBJ2-7, with 7 bases identical to TRBD1. CDR1 is GTSNPN and CDR2 is SVGIG in the germline V gene (reference sequence). The trim removed 5 bases at V and 2 bases at J, leaving 3 bases unmatched. CDR3 size: 12 residues. CDR3 loop: CAWGDSPYEQYF. DNA of the CDR3: TGTGCCTGGGGGGACAGCCCCTACGAGCAGTACTTC.

This clonotype was counted many times. This chain connects TRBV29-1 to TRBJ2-7, with TRBD1 matching over 11 bases. CDR3 length: 13 residues. The trim removed 8 bases at V and 6 bases at J, leaving 9 bases unmatched. Germline lookup yields CDR1 SQVTM and CDR2 ANQGSEA. The CDR3 DNA reads as TGCAGCATACGGGACAGGGGGTCGAGCGAGCAGTACTTC. Its translation: CSIRDRGSSEQYF.

This clonotype has a count of ten or more. The V gene is TRBV5-1, the J gene TRBJ1-6; D is undetermined. The V gene lost 1 base and the J gene lost 5 bases, with 1 base spanning the gap. This CDR3 comprises 12 residues. Per the germline V gene, CDR1 is SGHRS and CDR2 is YFSETQ. The CDR3 is CASSLHNSPLHF. Written as DNA, the CDR3 is TGCGCCAGCAGCTTGCATAATTCACCCCTCCACTTT.

In its sample, this clonotype was seen a few times. CDR3 nucleotide sequence: TGTGCCACCAGTGATCGTAAAGGGGGCACAGATACGCAGTATTTT. Its protein product is CATSDRKGGTDTQYF. The V call is TRBV24-1, the J call TRBJ2-3; a possible D gene is TRBD1 (5 bases). With 3 bases removed from V and 1 base from J, the gap between germline ends came to 10 bases. The CDR3 extends over 15 amino acids. Germline CDR1 reads KGHDR; CDR2 reads SFDVKD.

This clonotype was seen repeatedly, ten times or more. The V and J genes are TRBV24-1 and TRBJ2-5; D remains unclear. The CDR3 has 13 amino acids. Trimming removed 0 bases at V and 7 bases at J, with 8 bases between. Germline V gene data show CDR1 as KGHDR and CDR2 as SFDVKD. The CDR3 nucleotides are TGTGCCACCAGTGATTTGCAGGCTTCGACCCAGTACTTC. Translating it yields CATSDLQASTQYF.

This clonotype was seen many times. The chain employs TRBV9 and TRBJ1-2; D is uncertain. The CDR3 consists of 10 residues. Germline V gene lookup returns CDR1 SGDLS and CDR2 YYNGEE. V lost 7 bases and J lost 10, with 11 bases in between. CDR3 sequence reads: CASSGRSYTF. The CDR3 nucleotides are TGTGCCAGCTCAGGACGATCCTACACCTTC.

The chain joins TRBV2 to TRBJ1-2; D not resolved. CDR1 and CDR2 from the germline V gene are SNHLY and FYNNEI. This CDR3 spans 15 amino acids. Trimming removed 5 bases at V and 5 bases at J, with 18 bases between. This CDR3 is CASSYSDNELYGYTF. The CDR3 nucleotides are TGTGCCAGCAGTTACTCGGATAACGAGCTATATGGCTACACCTTC.

The chain uses TRBV6-6 and TRBJ1-5; 7 bases are a match to TRBD1. The CDR3 has 19 amino acids. Germline values: CDR1 MNHNY, CDR2 SVGAGI (reference sequence). Unmatched junction bases numbered 21, after V lost 8 bases and J lost 2 bases. This CDR3 reads CASLEGANVTGWGNQPQHF. The CDR3 DNA is TGTGCCAGCTTGGAGGGGGCGAATGTGACAGGGTGGGGCAATCAGCCCCAGCATTTT.

The chain couples TRBV25-1 to TRBJ2-7; 9 bases are a match to TRBD1. V lost 4 bases to trimming and J lost 4 bases; unmatched junction nucleotides: 11. Germline V CDR1 and CDR2: MGHDK, SYGVNS. The CDR3 length is 16 residues. CDR3: CASSARHDRGGYEQYF. The CDR3, as DNA: TGTGCCAGCAGTGCTAGACACGACAGGGGGGGATACGAGCAGTACTTC.

In regard to this clonotype: A read error is possible here, since a much larger clone lies one base away. CDR3 nucleotides: TGTGCCAGCAGCCCTGGGGTTTCGCATAACACTGAAGCTTTCTTT. This sequence encodes CASSPGVSHNTEAFF. The chain has TRBV9 and TRBJ1-1; no firm D call. The CDR3 runs to 15 residues. Germline V lookup: CDR1 SGDLS, CDR2 YYNGEE. Trimming stripped 4 bases from V and 2 bases from J, with 15 bases between.

The chain uses TRBV6-6 and TRBJ1-5; 10 bases map to TRBD1. The junction had 11 bases not matched to a gene; V was cut back by 10 bases and J by 11 bases. Per the germline V gene, CDR1 is MNHNY and CDR2 is SVGAGI (reference sequence). The CDR3 extends over 13 amino acids. CDR3 amino acids: CATKGQGKETQHF. CDR3 coding DNA: TGTGCCACCAAGGGACAGGGGAAGGAGACCCAGCATTTT.

There are many counts of this clonotype. The chain links TRBV20-1 to TRBJ2-5; the match to TRBD2 covers 8 bases. The CDR3 sequence is 14 residues long. Germline values: CDR1 DFQATT, CDR2 SNEGSKA (reference sequence). The V gene end was trimmed by 2 bases and the J gene end by 1 base; junction bases not matched to a gene: 3. As DNA, the CDR3 is TGCAGTGCTAGAAGCGGGGGCAGCCAAGAGACCCAGTACTTC. Translation: CSARSGGSQETQYF.

The chain recombines TRBV15 with TRBJ1-5; TRBD1 might be the D (6 bases). The germline V and J ends were trimmed by 3 bases and 0 bases, with 12 bases remaining between them. The length of the CDR3 is 16 residues. Germline V gives CDR1 LNHNV, CDR2 YYDKDF (reference sequence). CDR3 sequence (DNA): TGTGCCACCAGCAGCCAGCGGACAGATAGCAATCAGCCCCAGCATTTT. Translated, it gives CATSSQRTDSNQPQHF.